Sequencing of this T cell receptor beta chain was carried out in a study of T cells in women clearing cervical HPV infection. immunoSEQ multiplex PCR used an average of around 1,200 ng genomic DNA. The assay was immunoSEQ multiplex PCR, and TCRdb's table has in-frame clones only and misses some. Its table records 9,500 to 15,000 clones. All donors had a single incident cervical HPV16 infection, not prevalent. Regarding this clone: The DNA ends 3 residues before the CDR3 does, and the rest of the CDR3 is filled in from the germline J gene.

The germline V gene has CDR1 SEHNR and CDR2 FQNEAQ (reference sequence). The CDR3 has 15 residues. Trimming cost V 7 bases and J 4 bases; bases outside gene matches: 10. The gene calls are TRBV7-9 and TRBJ2-3, with TRBD1 matching 8 bases. This sequence originates from a woman aged 18 to 75 with a cervical HPV16 infection that either progressed to CIN3+ or cleared (not recorded which). Sequencing input: blood buffy coat. CDR3 loop: CASTPGQGLSDTQYF. CDR3 DNA (partial): TGTGCCAGCACCCCTGGACAGGGTTTATCAGATACG. Variable domain in full (rest from reference TRBV7-9 and TRBJ2-3): DTGVSQNPRHKITKRGQNVTFRCDPISEHNRLYWYRQTLGQGPEFLTYFQNEAQLEKSRLLSDRFSAERPKGSFSTLEIQRTEQGDSAMYLCASTPGQGLSDTQYFGPGTRLTVL.